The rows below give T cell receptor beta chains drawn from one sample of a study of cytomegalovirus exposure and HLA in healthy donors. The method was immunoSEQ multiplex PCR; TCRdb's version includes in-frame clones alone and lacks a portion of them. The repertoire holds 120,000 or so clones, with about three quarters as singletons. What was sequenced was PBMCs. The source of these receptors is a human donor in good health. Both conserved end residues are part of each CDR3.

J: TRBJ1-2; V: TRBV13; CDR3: CASSLVAGSPNYGYTF
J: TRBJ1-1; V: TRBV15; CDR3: CATNSGQGGTEAFF
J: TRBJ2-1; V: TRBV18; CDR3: CASSPGGGYNEQFF
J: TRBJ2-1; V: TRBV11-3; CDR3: CASSHRTSGGHNEQFF
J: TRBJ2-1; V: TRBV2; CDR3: CASRDTRSSYNEQFF
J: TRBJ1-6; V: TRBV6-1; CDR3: CASSEAPFTDRARNSPLHF
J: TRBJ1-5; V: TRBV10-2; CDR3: CASMGTGSFQPQHF
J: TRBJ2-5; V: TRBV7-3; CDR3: CASRKLGQGAVQETQYF
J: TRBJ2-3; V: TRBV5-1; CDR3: CASSLGRLTDTQYF
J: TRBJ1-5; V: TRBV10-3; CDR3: CAISESGQRQPQHF
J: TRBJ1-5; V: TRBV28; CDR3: CASSRTGGVSQPQHF
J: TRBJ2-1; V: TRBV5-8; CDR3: CASIRRRSYNEQFF
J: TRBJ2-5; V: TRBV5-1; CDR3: CASNRRSQGLETQYF
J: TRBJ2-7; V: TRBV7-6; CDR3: CASSSVSGDEQYF
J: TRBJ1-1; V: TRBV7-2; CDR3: CASSRNMNTEAFF
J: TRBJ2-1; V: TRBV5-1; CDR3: CASSLNRGTNEQFF
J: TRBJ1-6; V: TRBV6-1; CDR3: CASIPGSSYNSPLHF
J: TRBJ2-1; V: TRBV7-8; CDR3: CASSSRDFSYNEQFF
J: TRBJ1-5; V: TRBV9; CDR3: CASSLTGDQPQHF
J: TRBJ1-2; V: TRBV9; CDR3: CASSVLGTDYGYTF
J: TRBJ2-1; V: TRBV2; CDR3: CASRTRGGRDNEQFF
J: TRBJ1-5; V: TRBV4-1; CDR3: CASSQFREPLGQPQHF
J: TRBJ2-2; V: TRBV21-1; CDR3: CASSQGLGGELFF
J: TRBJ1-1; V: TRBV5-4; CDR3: CASSQDTEAFF
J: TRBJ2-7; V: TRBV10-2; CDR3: CASSGSSGEREYEQYF
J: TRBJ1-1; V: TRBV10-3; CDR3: CAISESGVGGGLNTEAFF
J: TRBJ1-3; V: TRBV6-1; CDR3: CASSELDRGRNTIYF
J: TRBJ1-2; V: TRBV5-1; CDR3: CASSLGQVSPLGGYTF
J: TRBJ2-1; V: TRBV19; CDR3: CASSLKPRDTRNEQFF
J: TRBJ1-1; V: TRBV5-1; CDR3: CASSFLPSGLDTEAFF
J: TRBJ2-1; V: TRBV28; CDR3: CASRLLTGSYNEQFF
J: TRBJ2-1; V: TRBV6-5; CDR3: CASSYSNTNEQFF
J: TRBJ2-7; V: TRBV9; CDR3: CASSVTPSRTDEQYF
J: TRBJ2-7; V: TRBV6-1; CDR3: CASRQGPNSYEQYF
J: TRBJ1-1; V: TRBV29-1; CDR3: CSVTGTGVMNTEAFF
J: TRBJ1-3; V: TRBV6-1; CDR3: CASRDRERHTIYF
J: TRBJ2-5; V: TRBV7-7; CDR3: CASSQTSSGETQYF
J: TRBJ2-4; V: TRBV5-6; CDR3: CASSGGWARGQNIQYF
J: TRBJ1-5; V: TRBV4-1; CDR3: CASSPLSTGRNQPQHF
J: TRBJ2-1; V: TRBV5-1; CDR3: CASSLGIVGQTATYNEQFF
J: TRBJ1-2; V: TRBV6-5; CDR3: CASSSNERTESLF
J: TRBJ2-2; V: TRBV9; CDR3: CASSVSGRLTGVGELFF
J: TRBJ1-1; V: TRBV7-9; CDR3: CASSPTDSQNTEAFF
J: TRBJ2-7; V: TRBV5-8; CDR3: CASSPRVTYEQYF
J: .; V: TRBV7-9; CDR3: CSSSLATDRGYEQYF
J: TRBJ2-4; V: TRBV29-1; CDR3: CSVVGQQLAKNIQYF
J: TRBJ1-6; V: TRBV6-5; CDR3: CASTLGGYNSPLHF
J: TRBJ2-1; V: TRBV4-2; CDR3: CASSQEEVAGGREQFF
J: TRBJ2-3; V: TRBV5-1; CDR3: CASSSPRSDTQYF
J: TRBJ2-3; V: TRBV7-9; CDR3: CASSPGQLQVTDTQYF
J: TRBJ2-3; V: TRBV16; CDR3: CASTRRVPDTQYF
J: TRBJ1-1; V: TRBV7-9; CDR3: CAILARGSTEAFF
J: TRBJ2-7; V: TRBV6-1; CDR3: CASSLTSRYEQYF
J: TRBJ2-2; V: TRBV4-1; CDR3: CASSQPHGGAGGELFF
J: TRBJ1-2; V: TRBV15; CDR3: CATSWDREGSSVYGYTF
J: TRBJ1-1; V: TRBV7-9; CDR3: CASSLSTGGSEAFF
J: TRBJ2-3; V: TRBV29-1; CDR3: CSVVDKLGPTDTQYF
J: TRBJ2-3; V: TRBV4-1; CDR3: CASSQDGGTDTQYF
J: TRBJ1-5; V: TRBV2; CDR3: CASEGEVGQPQHF
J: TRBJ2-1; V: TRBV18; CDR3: CASSLSGGHYNEQFF